Listed below are T cell receptor beta chains from one sample, sequenced in a study of cytomegalovirus exposure and HLA in healthy donors. Some clones are missing from TCRdb's copy, which holds only in-frame ones; the method was immunoSEQ multiplex PCR. The sample consists of roughly 300,000 clones, approximately 86% of them appearing once. The source material was PBMCs. The receptors come from a young woman in good health and CMV-seropositive. The conserved cysteine and the conserved F or W are not part of the CDR3 here.

j_call v_call cdr3_length cdr3_aa
TRBJ1-6 TRBV6-5 12 ASNSGTRPSPLH
TRBJ2-3 TRBV27 10 ASSEGSDTQY
TRBJ1-1 TRBV7-2 12 ASSLGLQGAEAF
TRBJ1-2 TRBV27 9 ASSGNYGYT
TRBJ1-6 TRBV28 13 ASSFMGGTNSPLH
TRBJ2-7 TRBV7-3 13 ASSLTGGTSYEQY
TRBJ2-7 TRBV7-9 10 ASSAGSYEQY
TRBJ1-5 TRBV29-1 12 SVIWGAGGQPQH
TRBJ2-7 TRBV27 11 ASKLSGDYEQY
TRBJ1-1 TRBV28 13 ASSFRPAVNTEAF
TRBJ1-5 TRBV18 14 ASSPPGQASNQPQH
TRBJ1-2 TRBV7-8 14 ASSSYDRQANYGYT
TRBJ1-1 TRBV28 13 ASSLPGQGSTEAF